This T cell receptor (beta chain) was obtained from a study of blood T cells in healthy people across ages. With 2 bases removed from V and 3 bases from J, the gap between germline ends came to 7 bases. Germline V gene sequence: CDR1 KGHSH, CDR2 LQKENI. The CDR3 runs to 13 residues. This clonotype was seen a few times. No antigen is known for it. Study-wide results and caveats: Researchers said unsorted PBMCs prevented a conclusive naive versus antigen-experienced comparison.

A J-beta primer mix and a sample-barcoded 5' primer were used in a second PCR of roughly 6 to 11 cycles. Each CDR3 protein is one row after TCRdb ran MiXCR on the 5' RACE reads. The sample holds 850,000 to 1,300,000 distinct CDR3 sequences, 35% to 55% seen once. The chain couples TRBV18 to TRBJ2-5, with D unclear. The sequenced material came from blood. This receptor was taken from a woman aged 60-75 years in good health. The CDR3 loop is CASSPGLEETQYF. The CDR3 DNA reads TGTGCCAGCTCACCAGGTCTAGAAGAGACCCAGTACTTC.